This T cell receptor beta chain was sequenced during a study of T-cell reconstitution after alpha-beta-depleted transplantation in children. During its preparation, the TCRbeta library received unique molecular identifiers. Each CDR3 protein is one row after TCRdb ran MiXCR on the PCR reads. The data contain approximately 250,000 distinct CDR3 sequences, roughly a quarter of them singletons. The input for sequencing was PBMCs, taken before TCRalphabeta/CD19-depleted stem cell transplant. The receptor comes from a girl aged 2 to 9 with Fanconi anemia, due to receive a stem cell transplant.

The CDR3 DNA reads as TGCAGTGCTAGAGATAAGATCGGCGGTCCCCAGCATTTT. Amino acid sequence: CSARDKIGGPQHF. This rearrangement joins TRBV20-1 to TRBJ1-5; D remains ambiguous. There are 13 residues in the CDR3. CDR1 is DFQATT, CDR2 SNEGSKA, per germline (reference sequence). Deletions cut 0 bases from V and 10 bases from J, with 13 bases between.